This T cell receptor beta chain was sequenced in a study of blood T cell repertoires in COVID-19. The CDR3 extends over 15 amino acids. Trimming at V came to 6 bases and at J to 5 bases, leaving 9 bases not matched to a gene. Germline CDR1 reads ENHRY; CDR2 reads SYGVKD. TCRdb's table, derived via immunoSEQ multiplex PCR, lists solely in-frame clones and lacks some. Among hundreds of thousands of clones listed, approximately 90% were seen once. This clonotype was obtained from a woman aged 40-49 years with acute COVID-19. The chain is built from TRBV10-3 and TRBJ2-1; 8 positions match TRBD1. Material: PBMCs or T cells enriched from blood (not recorded which). DNA for the CDR3: TGTGCCATCAGCGGAAGGACAGGGCTTAACAATGAGCAGTTCTTC. It translates to CAISGRTGLNNEQFF.